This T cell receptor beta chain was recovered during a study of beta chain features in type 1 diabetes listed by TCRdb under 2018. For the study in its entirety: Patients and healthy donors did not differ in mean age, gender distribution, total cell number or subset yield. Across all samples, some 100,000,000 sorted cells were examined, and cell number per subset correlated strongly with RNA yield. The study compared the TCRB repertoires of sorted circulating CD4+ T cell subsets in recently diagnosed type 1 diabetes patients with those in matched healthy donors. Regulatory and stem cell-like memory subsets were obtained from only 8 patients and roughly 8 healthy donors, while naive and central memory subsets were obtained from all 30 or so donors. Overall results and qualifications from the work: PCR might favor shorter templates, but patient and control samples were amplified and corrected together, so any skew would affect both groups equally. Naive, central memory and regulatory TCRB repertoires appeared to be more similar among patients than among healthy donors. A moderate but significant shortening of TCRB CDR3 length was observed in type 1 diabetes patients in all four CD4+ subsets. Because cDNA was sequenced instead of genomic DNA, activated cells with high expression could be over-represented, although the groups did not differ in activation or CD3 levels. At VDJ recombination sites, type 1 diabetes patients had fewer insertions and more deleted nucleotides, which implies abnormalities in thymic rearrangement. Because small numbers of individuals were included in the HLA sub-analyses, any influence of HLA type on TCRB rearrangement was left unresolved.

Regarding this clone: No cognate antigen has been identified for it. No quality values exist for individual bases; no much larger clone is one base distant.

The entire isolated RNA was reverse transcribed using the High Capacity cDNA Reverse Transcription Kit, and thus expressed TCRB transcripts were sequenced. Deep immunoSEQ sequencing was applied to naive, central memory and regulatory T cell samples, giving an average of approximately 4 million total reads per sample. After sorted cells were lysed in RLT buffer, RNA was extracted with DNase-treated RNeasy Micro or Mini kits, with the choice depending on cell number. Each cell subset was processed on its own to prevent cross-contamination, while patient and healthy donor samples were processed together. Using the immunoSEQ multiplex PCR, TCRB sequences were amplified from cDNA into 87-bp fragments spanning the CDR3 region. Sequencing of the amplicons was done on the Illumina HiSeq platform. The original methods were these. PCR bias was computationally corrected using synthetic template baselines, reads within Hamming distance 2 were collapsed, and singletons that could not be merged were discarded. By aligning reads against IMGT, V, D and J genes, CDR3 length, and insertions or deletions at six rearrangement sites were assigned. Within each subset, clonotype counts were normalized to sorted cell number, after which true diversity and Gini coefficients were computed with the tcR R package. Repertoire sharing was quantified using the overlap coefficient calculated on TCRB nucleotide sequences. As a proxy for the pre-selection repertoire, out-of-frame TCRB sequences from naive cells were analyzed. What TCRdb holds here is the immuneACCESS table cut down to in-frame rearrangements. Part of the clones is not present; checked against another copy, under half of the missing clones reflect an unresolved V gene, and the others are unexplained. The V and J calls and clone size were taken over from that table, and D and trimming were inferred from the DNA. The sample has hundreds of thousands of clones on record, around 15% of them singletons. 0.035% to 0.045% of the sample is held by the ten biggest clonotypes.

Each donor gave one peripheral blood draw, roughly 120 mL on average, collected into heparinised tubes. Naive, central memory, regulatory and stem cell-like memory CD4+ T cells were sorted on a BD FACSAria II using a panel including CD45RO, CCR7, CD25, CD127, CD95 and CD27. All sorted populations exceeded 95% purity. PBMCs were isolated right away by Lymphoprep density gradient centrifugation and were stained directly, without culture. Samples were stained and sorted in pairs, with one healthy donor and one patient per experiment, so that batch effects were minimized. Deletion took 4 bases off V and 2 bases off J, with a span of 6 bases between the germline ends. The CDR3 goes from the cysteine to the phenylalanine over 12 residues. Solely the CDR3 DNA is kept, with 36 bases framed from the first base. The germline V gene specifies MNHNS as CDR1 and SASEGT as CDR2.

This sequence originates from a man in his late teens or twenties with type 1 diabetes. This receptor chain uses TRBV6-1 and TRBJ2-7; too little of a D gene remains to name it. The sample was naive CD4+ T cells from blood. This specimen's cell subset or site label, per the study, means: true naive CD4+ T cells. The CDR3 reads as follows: CASSVGAYEQYF. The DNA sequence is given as TGTGCCAGCAGTGTTGGGGCCTACGAGCAGTACTTC.